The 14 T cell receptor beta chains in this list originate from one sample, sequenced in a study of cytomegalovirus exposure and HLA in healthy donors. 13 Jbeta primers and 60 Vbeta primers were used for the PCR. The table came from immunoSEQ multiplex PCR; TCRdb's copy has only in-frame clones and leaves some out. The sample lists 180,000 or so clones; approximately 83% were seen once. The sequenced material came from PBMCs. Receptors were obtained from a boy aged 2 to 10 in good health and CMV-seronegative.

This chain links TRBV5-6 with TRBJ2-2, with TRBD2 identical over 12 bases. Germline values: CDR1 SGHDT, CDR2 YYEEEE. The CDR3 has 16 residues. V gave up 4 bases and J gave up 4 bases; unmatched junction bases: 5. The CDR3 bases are TGTGCCAGCAGCCGCGGGACTAGCGGGCGCACCGGGGAGCTGTTTTTT. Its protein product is CASSRGTSGRTGELFF.

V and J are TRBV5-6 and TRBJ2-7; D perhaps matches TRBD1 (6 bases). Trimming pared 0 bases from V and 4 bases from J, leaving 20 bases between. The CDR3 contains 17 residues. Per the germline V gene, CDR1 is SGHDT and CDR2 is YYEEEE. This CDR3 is CASSLAFHRDNFYEQYF. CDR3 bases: TGTGCCAGCAGCTTGGCGTTTCATAGGGACAATTTTTACGAGCAGTACTTC.

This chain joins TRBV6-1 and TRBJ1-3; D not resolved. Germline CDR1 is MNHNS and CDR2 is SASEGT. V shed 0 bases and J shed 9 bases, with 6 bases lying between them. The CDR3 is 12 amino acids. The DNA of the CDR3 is TGTGCCAGCAGTGAAGCGGGCCCCACCATATATTTT. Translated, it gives CASSEAGPTIYF.

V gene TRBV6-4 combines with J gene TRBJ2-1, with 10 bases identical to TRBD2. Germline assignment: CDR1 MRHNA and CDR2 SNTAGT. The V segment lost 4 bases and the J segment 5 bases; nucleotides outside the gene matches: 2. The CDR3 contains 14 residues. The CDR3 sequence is CASSVLAGDNEQFF. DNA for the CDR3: TGTGCCAGCAGTGTCCTAGCGGGGGACAATGAGCAGTTCTTC.

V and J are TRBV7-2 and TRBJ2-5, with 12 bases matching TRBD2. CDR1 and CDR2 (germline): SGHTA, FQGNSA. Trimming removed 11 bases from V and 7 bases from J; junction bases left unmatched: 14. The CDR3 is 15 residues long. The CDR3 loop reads CAVRGASGGDGTQYF. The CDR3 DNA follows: TGTGCCGTCCGTGGGGCTAGCGGGGGGGATGGGACCCAGTACTTC.

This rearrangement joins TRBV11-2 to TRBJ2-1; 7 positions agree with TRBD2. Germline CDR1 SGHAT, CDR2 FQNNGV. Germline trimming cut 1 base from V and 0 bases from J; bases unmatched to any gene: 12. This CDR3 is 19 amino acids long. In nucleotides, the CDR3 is TGTGCCAGCAGCTTAGGGGAACTGGGTAGCGGGTACTCCTACAATGAGCAGTTCTTC. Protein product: CASSLGELGSGYSYNEQFF.

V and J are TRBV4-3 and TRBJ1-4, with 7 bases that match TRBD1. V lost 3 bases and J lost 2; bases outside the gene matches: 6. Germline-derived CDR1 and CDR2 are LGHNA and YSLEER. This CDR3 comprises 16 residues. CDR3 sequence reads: CASSHSGQATNEKLFF. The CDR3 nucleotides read TGCGCCAGCAGCCATTCAGGACAGGCGACTAATGAAAAACTGTTTTTT.

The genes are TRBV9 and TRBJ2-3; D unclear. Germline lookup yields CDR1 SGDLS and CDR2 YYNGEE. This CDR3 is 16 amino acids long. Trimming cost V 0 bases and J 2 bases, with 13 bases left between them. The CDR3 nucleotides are TGTGCCAGCAGCGTAGCTCCGGCAGGCAACACAGATACGCAGTATTTT. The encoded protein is CASSVAPAGNTDTQYF.

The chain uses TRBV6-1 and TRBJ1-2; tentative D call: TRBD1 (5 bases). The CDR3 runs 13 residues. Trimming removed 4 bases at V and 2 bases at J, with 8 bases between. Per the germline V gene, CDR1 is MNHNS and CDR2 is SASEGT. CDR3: CASSVRGNYGYTF. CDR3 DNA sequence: TGTGCCAGCAGTGTTCGGGGGAACTATGGCTACACCTTC.

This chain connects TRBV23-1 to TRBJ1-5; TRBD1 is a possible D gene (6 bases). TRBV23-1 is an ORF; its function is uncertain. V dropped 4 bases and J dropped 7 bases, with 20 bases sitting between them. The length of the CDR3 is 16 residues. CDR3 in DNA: TGCGCCAGCAGTCCACCCCCGAACAGGGCCGAACAGCCCCAGCATTTT. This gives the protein CASSPPPNRAEQPQHF.

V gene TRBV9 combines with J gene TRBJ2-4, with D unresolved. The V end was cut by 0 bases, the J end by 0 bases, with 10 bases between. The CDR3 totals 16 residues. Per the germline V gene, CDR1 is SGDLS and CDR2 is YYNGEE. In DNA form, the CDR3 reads TGTGCCAGCAGCGTAGGAGGAGACTTAGCCAAAAACATTCAGTACTTC. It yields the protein CASSVGGDLAKNIQYF.

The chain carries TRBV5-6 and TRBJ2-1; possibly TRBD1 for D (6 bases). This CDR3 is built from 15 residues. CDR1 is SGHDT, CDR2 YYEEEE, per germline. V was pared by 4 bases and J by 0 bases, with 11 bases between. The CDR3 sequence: CASSQGTSSYNEQFF. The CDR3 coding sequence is TGTGCCAGCAGCCAGGGGACGAGCTCCTACAATGAGCAGTTCTTC.

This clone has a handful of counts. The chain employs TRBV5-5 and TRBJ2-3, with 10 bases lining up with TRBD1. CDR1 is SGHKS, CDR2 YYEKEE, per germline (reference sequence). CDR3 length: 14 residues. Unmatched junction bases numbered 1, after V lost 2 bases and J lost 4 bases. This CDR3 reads CASSFGTGADTQYF. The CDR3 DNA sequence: TGTGCCAGCAGCTTCGGGACAGGGGCAGATACGCAGTATTTT.

The CDR3 nucleotides are TGCGCCAGCAGCTCCATAAGCGACAATGAGCAGTTCTTC. Its protein is CASSSISDNEQFF. The J gene is TRBJ2-1, the V gene TRBV5-1, with no clear D. V was clipped by 3 bases and J by 5 bases, with 9 bases between them. CDR1 SGHRS and CDR2 YFSETQ come from the germline V gene. This CDR3 has 13 residues.